This TCR beta chain is drawn from a study of technical replicates of blood from a few donors. The CDR3 sequence is 15 residues long. The V end lost 3 bases, the J end lost 4 bases, and 13 bases lay between the germline ends. Germline-derived CDR1 and CDR2 are KGHSH and LQKENI. This clone appeared once. The protocol was immunoSEQ multiplex PCR, while the TCRdb copy is restricted to in-frame clones and leaves out a portion. Here the sample spans under 65,000 clones, approximately 95% being singletons. Sequencing input: T cells isolated from PBMCs. The J gene is TRBJ1-5, the V gene TRBV18, with D maybe TRBD1 (6 bases). This clonotype was sampled from a human donor in good health. The CDR3 DNA reads as TGTGCCAGCTCACCTCAGGGGACGCGGAATCAGCCCCAGCATTTT. Translated: CASSPQGTRNQPQHF.